This section outlines one T cell receptor beta chain sequence together with its context. Deletions cut 10 bases from V and 0 bases from J, with 9 bases between. The CDR3 length is 12 residues. Germline V CDR1 and CDR2: MNHEY, SVGAGI. TCRdb's copy holds only in-frame clones and misses some; the assay was immunoSEQ multiplex PCR. The sample has about 370,000 clones; around 87% are singletons. This sample stems from a study of blood T cell repertoires in COVID-19. About the study: PBMCs, B-cell-depleted T cells, or T cells provided the cDNA or gDNA that made up the material.

V gene TRBV6-5 combines with J gene TRBJ1-2, with D uncertain. This sequence was found in a man between 18 and 35 years old with active or convalescent COVID-19. Material: peripheral blood. The CDR3 loop is CATSEANYGYTF. CDR3 coding DNA: TGTGCCACCTCAGAAGCTAACTATGGCTACACCTTC.